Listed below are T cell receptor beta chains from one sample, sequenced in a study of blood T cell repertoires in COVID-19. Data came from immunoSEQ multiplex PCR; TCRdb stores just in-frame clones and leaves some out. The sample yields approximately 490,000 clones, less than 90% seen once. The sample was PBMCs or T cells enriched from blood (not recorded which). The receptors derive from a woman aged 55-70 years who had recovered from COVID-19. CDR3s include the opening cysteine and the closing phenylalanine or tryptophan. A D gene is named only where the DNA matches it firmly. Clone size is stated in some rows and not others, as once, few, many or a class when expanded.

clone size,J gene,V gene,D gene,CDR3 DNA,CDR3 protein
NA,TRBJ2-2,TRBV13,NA,TGTGCCAGCAGCTTGGGGCTCTCCCTCTCCCGTAGGGAGCTGTTTTTT,CASSLGLSLSRRELFF
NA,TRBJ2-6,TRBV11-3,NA,TGTGCCAGCAGCCCCCCGGTGGGGGCCAACGTCCTGACTTTC,CASSPPVGANVLTF
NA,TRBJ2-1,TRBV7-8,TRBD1,TGTGCCAGCAGCTTAAGGCGACAGGGGGGGTACAATGAGCAGTTCTTC,CASSLRRQGGYNEQFF
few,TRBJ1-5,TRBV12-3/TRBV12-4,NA,TGTGCCAGCAGCCCGTTCGATCAGCCCCAGCATTTT,CASSPFDQPQHF
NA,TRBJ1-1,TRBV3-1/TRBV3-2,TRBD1,TGTGCCAGCAGCCAGCGCACAGGGGTCTCCCCTAGGGCTTTCTTT,CASSQRTGVSPRAFF
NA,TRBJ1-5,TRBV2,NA,TGTGCCAGCAGTTTGGGGCAGGGGATGAATCAGCCCCAGCATTTT,CASSLGQGMNQPQHF
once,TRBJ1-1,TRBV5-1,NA,TGCGCCAGCAGCTTGCTAGCCAGGGACATCACTGAAGCTTTCTTT,CASSLLARDITEAFF
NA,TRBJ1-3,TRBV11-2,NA,TGTGCCAGCAGCTTAGGGAGGGGAAACACCATATATTTT,CASSLGRGNTIYF
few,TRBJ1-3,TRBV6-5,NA,TGTGCCAGCAGTTCGCCAGGGCCTGGAAACACCATATATTTT,CASSSPGPGNTIYF
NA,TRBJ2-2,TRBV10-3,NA,TGTGCCATCAGCCAACTCGGCAGGTCGAACACCGGGGAGCTGTTTTTT,CAISQLGRSNTGELFF
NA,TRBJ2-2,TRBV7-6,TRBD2,TGTGCCAGCAGCTTAGACGCGGGGGGGCCCACCGGGGAGCTGTTTTTT,CASSLDAGGPTGELFF
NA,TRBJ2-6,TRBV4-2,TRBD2,TGTGCCAGCAGCCAGACGGGACTAGCGGGATGGTCTGGGGCCAACGTCCTGACTTTC,CASSQTGLAGWSGANVLTF
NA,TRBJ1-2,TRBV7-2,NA,TGTGCCAGCAGCTTAGGACCAGGGGCGTTCTGGGGCTACACCTTC,CASSLGPGAFWGYTF
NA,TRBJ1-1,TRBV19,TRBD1,TGTGCCAGTATCCGGCCAGGGGGCAGGAACACTGAAGCTTTCTTT,CASIRPGGRNTEAFF
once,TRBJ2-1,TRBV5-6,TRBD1,TGTGCCAGCAGCAGGGACAGGGTCCGCCGGAATGAGCAGTTCTTC,CASSRDRVRRNEQFF
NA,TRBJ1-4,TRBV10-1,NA,TGCGCCAGCAGTCCCGGGGTGGCTATTCCGGCTAATGAAAAACTGTTTTTT,CASSPGVAIPANEKLFF
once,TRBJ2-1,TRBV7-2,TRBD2,TGTGCCAGCAGCTTAGACCTAGCGGGTTCCAATGAGCAGTTCTTC,CASSLDLAGSNEQFF
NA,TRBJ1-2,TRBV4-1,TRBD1,TGCGCCAGCAGCCAAGAGCCATATGGACAGGGGTCTGGCTACACCTTC,CASSQEPYGQGSGYTF
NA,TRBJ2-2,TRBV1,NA,TGCACCAGCAGCCAGGACAGGGGAACCGGGGAGCTGTTTTTT,CTSSQDRGTGELFF
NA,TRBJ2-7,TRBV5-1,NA,TGCGCCAGCAGCTTGAATCTAGGGGATAAACCCTACGAGCAGTACTTC,CASSLNLGDKPYEQYF
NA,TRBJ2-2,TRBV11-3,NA,TGTGCCAGCAGCTCCGCGAACACCGGGGAGCTGTTTTTT,CASSSANTGELFF
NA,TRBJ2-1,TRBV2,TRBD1,TGTGCCAGCAGGGGCCAGACAGGGTTTGAGCAGTTCTTC,CASRGQTGFEQFF
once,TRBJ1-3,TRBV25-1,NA,TGTGCCAGCAGTGAACAGCGGACGGGAAGCTCTGGAAACACCATATATTTT,CASSEQRTGSSGNTIYF
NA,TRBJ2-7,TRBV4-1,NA,TGCGCCAGCAGCCAGTCTATGGGACTCTTCTACGAGCAGTACTTC,CASSQSMGLFYEQYF
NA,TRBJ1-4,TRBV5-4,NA,TGTGCCAGCAGCTTAGGACAGACAACTAATGAAAAACTGTTTTTT,CASSLGQTTNEKLFF
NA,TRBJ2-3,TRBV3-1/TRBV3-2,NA,TGTGCCAGCAGCCAAAGGGGTGGTGAAGATACGCAGTATTTT,CASSQRGGEDTQYF
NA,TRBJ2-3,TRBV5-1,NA,TGCGCCAGCAGCTTGGCGCAGTCCGCAGATACGCAGTATTTT,CASSLAQSADTQYF
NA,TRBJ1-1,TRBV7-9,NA,TGTGCCAGCAGCTTAACGGGGATGAACACTGAAGCTTTCTTT,CASSLTGMNTEAFF
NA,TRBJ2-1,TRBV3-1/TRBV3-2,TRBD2,TGTGCCAGCAGCCAGCGGGGGGGAAAAGACAATGAGCAGTTCTTC,CASSQRGGKDNEQFF
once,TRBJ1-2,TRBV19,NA,TGTGCCAGTTTCGGCAGGGCGGCAGGCTACACCTTC,CASFGRAAGYTF
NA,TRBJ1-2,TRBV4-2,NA,TGTGCCAGCAGCCAAGATGCGAATAACTATGGCTACACCTTC,CASSQDANNYGYTF
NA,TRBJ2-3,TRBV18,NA,TGTGCCAGCTCGGGGGCCTTCACAGATACGCAGTATTTT,CASSGAFTDTQYF